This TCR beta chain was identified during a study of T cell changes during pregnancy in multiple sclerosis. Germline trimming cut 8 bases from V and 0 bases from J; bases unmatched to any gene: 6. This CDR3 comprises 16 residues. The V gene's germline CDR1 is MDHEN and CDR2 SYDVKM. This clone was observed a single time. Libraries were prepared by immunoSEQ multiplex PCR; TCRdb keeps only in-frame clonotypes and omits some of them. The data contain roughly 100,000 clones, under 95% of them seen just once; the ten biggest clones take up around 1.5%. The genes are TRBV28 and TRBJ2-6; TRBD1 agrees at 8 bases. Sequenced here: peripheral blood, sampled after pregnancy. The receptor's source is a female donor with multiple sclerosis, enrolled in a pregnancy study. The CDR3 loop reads CASLTGDISGANVLTF. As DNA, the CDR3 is TGTGCCAGCCTGACAGGGGATATCTCTGGGGCCAACGTCCTGACTTTC.